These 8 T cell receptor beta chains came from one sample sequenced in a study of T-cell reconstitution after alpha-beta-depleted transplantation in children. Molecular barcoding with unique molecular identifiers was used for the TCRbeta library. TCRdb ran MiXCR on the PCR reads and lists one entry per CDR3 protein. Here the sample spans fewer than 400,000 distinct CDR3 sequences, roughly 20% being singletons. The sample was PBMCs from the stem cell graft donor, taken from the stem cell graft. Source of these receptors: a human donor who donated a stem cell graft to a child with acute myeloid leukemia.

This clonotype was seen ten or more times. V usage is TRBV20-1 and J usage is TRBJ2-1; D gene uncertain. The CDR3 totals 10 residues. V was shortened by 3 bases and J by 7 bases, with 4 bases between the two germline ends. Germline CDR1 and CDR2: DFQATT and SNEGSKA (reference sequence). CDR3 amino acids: CSASKNEQFF. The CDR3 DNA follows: TGCAGTGCTAGCAAGAATGAGCAGTTCTTC.

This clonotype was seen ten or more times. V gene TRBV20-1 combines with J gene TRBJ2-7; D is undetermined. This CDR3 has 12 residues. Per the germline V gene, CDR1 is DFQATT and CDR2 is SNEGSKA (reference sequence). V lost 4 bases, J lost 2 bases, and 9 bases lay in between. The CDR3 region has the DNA TGCAGTGCTATTCGAGGAACCTACGAGCAGTACTTC. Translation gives CSAIRGTYEQYF.

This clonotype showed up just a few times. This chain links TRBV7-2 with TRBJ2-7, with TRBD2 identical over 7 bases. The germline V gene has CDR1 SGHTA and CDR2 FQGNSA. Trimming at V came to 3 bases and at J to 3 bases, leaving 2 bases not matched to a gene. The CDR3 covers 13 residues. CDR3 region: CASSLGGIYEQYF. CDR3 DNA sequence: TGTGCCAGCAGCTTGGGGGGGATCTACGAGCAGTACTTC.

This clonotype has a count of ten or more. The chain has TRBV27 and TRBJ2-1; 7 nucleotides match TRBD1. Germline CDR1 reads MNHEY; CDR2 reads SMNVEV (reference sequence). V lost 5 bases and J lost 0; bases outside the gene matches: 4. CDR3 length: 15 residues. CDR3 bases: TGTGCCAGCAGTCCGGACAGGAGCTCCTACAATGAGCAGTTCTTC. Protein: CASSPDRSSYNEQFF.

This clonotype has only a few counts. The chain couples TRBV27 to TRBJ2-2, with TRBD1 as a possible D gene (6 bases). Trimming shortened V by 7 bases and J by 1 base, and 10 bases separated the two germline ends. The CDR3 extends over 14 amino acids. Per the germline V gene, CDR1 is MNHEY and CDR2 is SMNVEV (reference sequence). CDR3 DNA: TGTGCCAGCAAGGGACACGGGAACACCGGGGAGCTGTTTTTT. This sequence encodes CASKGHGNTGELFF.

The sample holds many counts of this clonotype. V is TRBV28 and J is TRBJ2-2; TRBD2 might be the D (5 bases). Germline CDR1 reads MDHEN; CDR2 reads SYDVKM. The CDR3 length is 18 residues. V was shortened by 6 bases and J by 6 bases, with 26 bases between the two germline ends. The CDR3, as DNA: TGTGCCAGCAGCTTGTTTAGCCTGCGGACTTTCCGTGCCGGGGAGCTGTTTTTT. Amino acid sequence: CASSLFSLRTFRAGELFF.

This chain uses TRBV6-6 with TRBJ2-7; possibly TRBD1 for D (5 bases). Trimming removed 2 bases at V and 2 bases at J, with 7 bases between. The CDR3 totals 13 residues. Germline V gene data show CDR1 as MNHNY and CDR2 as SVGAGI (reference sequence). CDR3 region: CASSYPDTYEQYF. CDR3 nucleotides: TGTGCCAGCAGTTACCCGGACACCTACGAGCAGTACTTC.

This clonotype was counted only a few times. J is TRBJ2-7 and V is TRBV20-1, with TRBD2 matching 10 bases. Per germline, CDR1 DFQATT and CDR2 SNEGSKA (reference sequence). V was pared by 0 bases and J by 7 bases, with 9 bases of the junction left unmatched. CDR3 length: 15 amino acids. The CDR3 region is CSARDLLAGVWEQYF. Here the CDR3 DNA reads TGCAGTGCTAGAGATCTTCTAGCGGGAGTGTGGGAGCAGTACTTC.